This TCR beta chain was obtained from a study of T cell responses to AZD1222 COVID-19 vaccine. The CDR3 is made up of 12 amino acids. With 0 bases removed from V and 6 bases from J, the gap between germline ends came to 5 bases. Germline loops: CDR1 SGDLS, CDR2 YYNGEE. Measured with immunoSEQ multiplex PCR; TCRdb has only the in-frame clones, and not every one. The table lists some 130,000 clones, roughly nine tenths of them singletons. To note about this clone: The antigen is undetermined.

Findings and limits, study-wide: Vaccination with two AZD1222 doses was followed by a rise in Spike-specific TCR breadth and depth.

The clonotype originates from an adult in good health. The sequencing used peripheral blood, collected on day 0 of AZD1222 vaccination. The genes are TRBV9 and TRBJ2-3, with D uncertain. The CDR3 bases are TGTGCCAGCAGCGTAGTCGGCGATACGCAGTATTTT. Translating gives CASSVVGDTQYF.